This entry is about one T cell receptor (beta chain). The antigen remains unidentified. Germline V lookup: CDR1 LNHDA, CDR2 SQIVND (reference sequence). V was pared by 7 bases and J by 7 bases, with 20 bases between. The CDR3 covers 15 residues. Treatment described: roughly 19 received Ad26.COV2.S at low or high dose, single or two shots; several received placebo; per-sample allocation not given. After the first vaccine or placebo injection, samples were drawn on day 63. An adult aged 18-55 years in Boston served as the donor. TCRdb keeps only in-frame clones here, not all; method: immunoSEQ multiplex PCR. The repertoire has around 450,000 clones, about 88% of them found once; the top ten carry 2.5%. The data were obtained in a study of Ad26.COV2.S vaccination and SARS-CoV-2 variants. Background on the study: The authors gave Ad26.COV2.S intramuscularly, either once or twice 56 days apart.

General study points: Spike-specific TCR breadth was greater after Ad26.COV2.S than placebo. The breadth of spike-specific CD8+ and CD4+ T cell responses after vaccination was reportedly substantial.

The sample consisted of peripheral blood, taken in a trial of Ad26.COV2.S vaccine versus placebo. This sequence was found in a person aged 18-65 years who received the Ad26.COV2.S COVID-19 vaccine or a placebo. This chain joins TRBV19 and TRBJ1-5; the D is unclear. This chain's CDR3 is CASMTTGRVYQPQHF. CDR3 nucleotides: TGTGCCAGTATGACAACTGGGCGGGTGTACCAGCCCCAGCATTTT.